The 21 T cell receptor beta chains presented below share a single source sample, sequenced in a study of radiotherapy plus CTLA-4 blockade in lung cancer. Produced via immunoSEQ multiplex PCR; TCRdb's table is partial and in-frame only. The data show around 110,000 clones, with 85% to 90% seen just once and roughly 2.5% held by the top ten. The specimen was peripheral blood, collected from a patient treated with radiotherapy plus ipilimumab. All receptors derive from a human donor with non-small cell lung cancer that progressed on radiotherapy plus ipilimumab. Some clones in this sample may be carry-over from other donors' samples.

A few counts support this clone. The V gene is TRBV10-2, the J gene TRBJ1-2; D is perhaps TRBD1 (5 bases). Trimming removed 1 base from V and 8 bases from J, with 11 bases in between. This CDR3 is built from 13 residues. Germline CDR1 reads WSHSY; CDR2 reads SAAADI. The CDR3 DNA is TGCGCCAGCAGTGAGTTGGGGCTGGGGGGCTACACCTTC. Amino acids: CASSELGLGGYTF.

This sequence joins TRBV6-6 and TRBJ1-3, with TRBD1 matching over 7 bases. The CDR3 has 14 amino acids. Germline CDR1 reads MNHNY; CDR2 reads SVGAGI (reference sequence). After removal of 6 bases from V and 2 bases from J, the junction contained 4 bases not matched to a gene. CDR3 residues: CASRRQGTGNTIYF. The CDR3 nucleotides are TGTGCCAGCAGGAGACAGGGAACTGGAAACACCATATATTTT.

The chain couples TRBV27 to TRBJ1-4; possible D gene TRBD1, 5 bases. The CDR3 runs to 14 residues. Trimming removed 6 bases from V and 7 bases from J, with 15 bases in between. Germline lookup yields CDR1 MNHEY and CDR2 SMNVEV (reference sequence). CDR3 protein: CASSPIGAGEKLFF. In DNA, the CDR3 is TGTGCCAGCAGCCCAATCGGGGCGGGTGAAAAACTGTTTTTT.

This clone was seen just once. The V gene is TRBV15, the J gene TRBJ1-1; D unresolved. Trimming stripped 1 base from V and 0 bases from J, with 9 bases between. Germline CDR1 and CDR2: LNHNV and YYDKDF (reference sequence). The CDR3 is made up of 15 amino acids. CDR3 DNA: TGTGCCACCAGCAGAGGAGGGTCTGTGAACACTGAAGCTTTCTTT. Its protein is CATSRGGSVNTEAFF. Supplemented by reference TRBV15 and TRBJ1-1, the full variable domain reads DAMVIQNPRYQVTQFGKPVTLSCSQTLNHNVMYWYQQKSSQAPKLLFHYYDKDFNNEADTPDNFQSRRPNTSFCFLDIRSPGLGDTAMYLCATSRGGSVNTEAFFGQGTRLTVV.

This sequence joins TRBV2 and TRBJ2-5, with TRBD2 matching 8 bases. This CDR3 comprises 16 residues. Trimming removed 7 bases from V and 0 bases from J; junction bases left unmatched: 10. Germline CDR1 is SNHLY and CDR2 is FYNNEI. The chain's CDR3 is CASTRQGGGYQETQYF. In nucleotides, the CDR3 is TGTGCCAGCACACGGCAGGGCGGGGGGTACCAAGAGACCCAGTACTTC.

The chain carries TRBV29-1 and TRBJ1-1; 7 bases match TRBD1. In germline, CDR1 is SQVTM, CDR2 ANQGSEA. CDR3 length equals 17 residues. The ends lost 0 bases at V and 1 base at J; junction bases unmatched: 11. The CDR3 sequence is CSVEDRGHSQSNTEAFF. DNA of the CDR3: TGCAGCGTTGAAGATAGGGGGCACAGTCAGTCGAACACTGAAGCTTTCTTT.

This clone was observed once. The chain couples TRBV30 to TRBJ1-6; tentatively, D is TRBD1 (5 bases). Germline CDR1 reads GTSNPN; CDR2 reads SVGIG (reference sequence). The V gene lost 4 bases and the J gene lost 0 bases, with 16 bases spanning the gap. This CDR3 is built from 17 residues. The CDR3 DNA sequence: TGTGCCTGGACCTCCACCGGGGGGAGCTCCTATAATTCACCCCTCCACTTT. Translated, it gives CAWTSTGGSSYNSPLHF.

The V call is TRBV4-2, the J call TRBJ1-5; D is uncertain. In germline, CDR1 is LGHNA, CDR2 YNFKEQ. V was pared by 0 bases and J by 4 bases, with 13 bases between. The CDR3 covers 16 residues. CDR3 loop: CASSQENGGFNQPQHF. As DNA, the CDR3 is TGTGCCAGCAGCCAAGAGAATGGAGGTTTTAATCAGCCCCAGCATTTT.

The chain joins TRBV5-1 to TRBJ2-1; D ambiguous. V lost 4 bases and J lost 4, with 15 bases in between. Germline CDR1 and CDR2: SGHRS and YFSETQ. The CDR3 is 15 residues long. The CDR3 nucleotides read TGCGCCAGCAGCGCAGACTCAGCCCAATACAATGAGCAGTTCTTC. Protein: CASSADSAQYNEQFF.

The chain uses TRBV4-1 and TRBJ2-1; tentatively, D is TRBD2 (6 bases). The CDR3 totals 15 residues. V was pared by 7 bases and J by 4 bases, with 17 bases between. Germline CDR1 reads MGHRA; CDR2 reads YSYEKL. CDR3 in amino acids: CASTVTGSGYNEQFF. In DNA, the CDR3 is TGCGCCAGCACCGTAACGGGGAGCGGGTACAATGAGCAGTTCTTC.

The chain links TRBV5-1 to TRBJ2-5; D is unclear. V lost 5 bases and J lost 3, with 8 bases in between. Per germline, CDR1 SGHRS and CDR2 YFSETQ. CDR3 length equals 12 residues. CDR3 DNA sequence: TGCGCCAGCAGTGCCCTTAAAGAGACCCAGTACTTC. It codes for CASSALKETQYF.

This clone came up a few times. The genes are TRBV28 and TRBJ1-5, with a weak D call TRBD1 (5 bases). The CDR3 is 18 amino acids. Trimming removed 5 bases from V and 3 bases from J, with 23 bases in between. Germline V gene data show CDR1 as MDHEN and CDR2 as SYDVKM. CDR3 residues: CASSATSGPTVPNQPQHF. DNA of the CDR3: TGTGCCAGCAGTGCCACATCAGGGCCGACGGTCCCCAATCAGCCCCAGCATTTT.

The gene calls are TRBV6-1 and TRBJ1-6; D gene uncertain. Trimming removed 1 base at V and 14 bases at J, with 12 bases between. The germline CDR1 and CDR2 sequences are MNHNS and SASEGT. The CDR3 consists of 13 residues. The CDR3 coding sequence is TGTGCCAGCAGTGAAGTAGTGGGTCAGACCCTCCACTTT. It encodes CASSEVVGQTLHF.

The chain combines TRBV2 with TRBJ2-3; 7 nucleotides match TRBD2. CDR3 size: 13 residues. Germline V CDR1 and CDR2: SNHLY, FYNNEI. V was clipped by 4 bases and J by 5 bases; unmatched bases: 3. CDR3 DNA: TGTGCCAGCAGTGTAGGGAGGGTAGATACGCAGTATTTT. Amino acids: CASSVGRVDTQYF. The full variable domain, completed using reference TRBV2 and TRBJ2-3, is EPEVTQTPSHQVTQMGQEVILRCVPISNHLYFYWYRQILGQKVEFLVSFYNNEISEKSEIFDDQFSVERPDGSNFTLKIRSTKLEDSAMYFCASSVGRVDTQYFGPGTRLTVL.

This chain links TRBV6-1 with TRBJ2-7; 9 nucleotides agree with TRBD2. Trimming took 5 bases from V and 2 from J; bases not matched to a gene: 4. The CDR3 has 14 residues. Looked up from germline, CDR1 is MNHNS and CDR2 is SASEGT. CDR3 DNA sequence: TGTGCCAGCAGTAGCGGGGGGAGGGCCTACGAGCAGTACTTC. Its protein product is CASSSGGRAYEQYF.

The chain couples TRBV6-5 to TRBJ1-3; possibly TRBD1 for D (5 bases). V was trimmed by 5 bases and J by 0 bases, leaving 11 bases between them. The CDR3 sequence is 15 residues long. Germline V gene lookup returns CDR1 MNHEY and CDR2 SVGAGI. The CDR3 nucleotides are TGTGCCAGCAGTAGGGGCAGATCCTCTGGAAACACCATATATTTT. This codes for CASSRGRSSGNTIYF.

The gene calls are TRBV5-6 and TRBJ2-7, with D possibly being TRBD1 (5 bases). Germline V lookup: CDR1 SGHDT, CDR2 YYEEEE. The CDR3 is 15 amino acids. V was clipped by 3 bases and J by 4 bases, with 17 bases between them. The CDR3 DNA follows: TGTGCCAGCAGCTACAGACAGTACGGGTTGTACGAGCAGTACTTC. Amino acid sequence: CASSYRQYGLYEQYF.

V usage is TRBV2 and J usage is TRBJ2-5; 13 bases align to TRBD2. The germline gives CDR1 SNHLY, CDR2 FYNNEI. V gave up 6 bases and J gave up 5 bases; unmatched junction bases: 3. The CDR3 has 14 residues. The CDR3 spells CASRGTSGVETQYF. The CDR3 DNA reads TGTGCCAGCAGGGGGACTAGCGGGGTGGAGACCCAGTACTTC.

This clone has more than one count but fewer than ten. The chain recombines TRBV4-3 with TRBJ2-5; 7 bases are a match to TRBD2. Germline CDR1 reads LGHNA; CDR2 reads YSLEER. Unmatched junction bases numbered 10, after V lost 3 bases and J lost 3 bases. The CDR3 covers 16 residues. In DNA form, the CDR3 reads TGCGCCAGCAGCCAGGGTCTAAGCGGGGCGGAAGAGACCCAGTACTTC. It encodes CASSQGLSGAEETQYF.

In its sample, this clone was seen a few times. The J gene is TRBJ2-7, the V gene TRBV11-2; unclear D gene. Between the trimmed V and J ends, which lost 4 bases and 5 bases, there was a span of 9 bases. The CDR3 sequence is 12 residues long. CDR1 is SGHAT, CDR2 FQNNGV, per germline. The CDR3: CASSSTSHEQYF. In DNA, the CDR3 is TGTGCCAGCAGCTCCACGTCCCACGAGCAGTACTTC.

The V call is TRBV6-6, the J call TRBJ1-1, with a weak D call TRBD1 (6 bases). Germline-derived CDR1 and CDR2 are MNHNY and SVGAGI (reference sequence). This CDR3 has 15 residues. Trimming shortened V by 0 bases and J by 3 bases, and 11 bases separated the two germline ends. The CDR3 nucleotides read TGTGCCAGCAGTTACTCGTACAGGGTGGACACTGAAGCTTTCTTT. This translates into CASSYSYRVDTEAFF.